This T cell receptor beta chain was retrieved from a study of T-cell reconstitution after alpha-beta-depleted transplantation in children. In its sample, this clonotype was seen many times. Trimming at V came to 0 bases and at J to 5 bases, leaving 7 bases not matched to a gene. CDR3 length: 15 amino acids. Per germline, CDR1 LNHNV and CDR2 YYDKDF (reference sequence). TCRbeta library construction was performed incorporating unique molecular identifiers. TCRdb re-analysed the PCR reads in MiXCR, keeping a single row per CDR3 protein. The table includes about 540,000 distinct CDR3 sequences, 15% to 20% detected once.

This chain links TRBV15 with TRBJ2-7; TRBD1 matches at 7 bases. Here the sequenced sample was PBMCs from the stem cell graft donor, taken from the stem cell graft. The origin of this receptor is a human donor who donated a stem cell graft to a child with acute lymphoblastic leukemia. CDR3 DNA: TGTGCCACCAGCAGAGATTGGGTAGGGGGCGACGAGCAGTACTTC. Its protein is CATSRDWVGGDEQYF.